This TCR beta chain was identified in a study of T cells in Graves' hyperthyroidism and ophthalmopathy. This clonotype was found a few times. With 5 bases removed from V and 3 bases from J, the gap between germline ends came to 8 bases. The CDR3 runs 13 residues. Germline CDR1 reads MDHEN; CDR2 reads SYDVKM. TCR beta CDR3 sequences were amplified from RNA transcripts. An initial round of RT-PCR targeting the TCR CDR3 relied on the HTBI primer set. TCRdb itself ran the multiplex PCR reads through MiXCR, one entry per CDR3 protein. Of under 300,000 distinct CDR3 sequences listed, roughly 15% are singletons.

The source is a woman in her 50s with Graves' hyperthyroidism that later progressed to Graves' ophthalmopathy. V is TRBV28 and J is TRBJ1-3; D might be TRBD1 (6 bases). The sample taken for sequencing was blood. CDR3 residues: CASSTDSGNTIYF. CDR3 nucleotides: TGTGCCAGCAGTACGGACAGTGGAAACACCATATATTTT.